Following are 9 T cell receptor beta chains from one sample sequenced in a study of blood T cell repertoires in COVID-19. Sequencing was performed with immunoSEQ multiplex PCR; in TCRdb, only in-frame clones are kept and a portion is missing. The sample contains 130,000 or so clones, about 83% of which appear only once. Sequencing used peripheral blood. These TCRs come from a man in his fifties or sixties with acute or convalescent COVID-19.

This clone has more than one count but fewer than ten. The rearrangement links TRBV2 to TRBJ1-1; D perhaps matches TRBD1 (5 bases). CDR1 and CDR2 (germline): SNHLY, FYNNEI. Trimming left V 7 bases short and J 10 bases short, with 10 bases between. This CDR3 contains 10 residues. In DNA, the CDR3 is TGTGCCAGCACGGCCGGGGGAGCTTTCTTT. It yields the protein CASTAGGAFF.

V is TRBV4-1 and J is TRBJ1-3, with TRBD1 as a possible D gene (5 bases). CDR1 and CDR2 (germline): MGHRA, YSYEKL. Trimming cost V 1 base and J 3 bases, with 7 bases left between them. CDR3 length: 14 amino acids. CDR3 bases: TGCGCCAGCAGCCAAGTACAGGTTGGAAACACCATATATTTT. Protein sequence: CASSQVQVGNTIYF.

The chain is built from TRBV3-1 (or the pseudogene TRBV3-2) and TRBJ2-3, with 8 bases matching TRBD2. The V gene end was trimmed by 0 bases and the J gene end by 4 bases; junction bases not matched to a gene: 9. The CDR3 covers 17 residues. Germline loops: CDR1 LGHDT, CDR2 YNNKEL (reference sequence). In DNA, the CDR3 is TGTGCCAGCAGCCAAGATCGTGAGAGCGGGAGTCCAGATACGCAGTATTTT. Its translation is CASSQDRESGSPDTQYF.

The chain combines TRBV5-1 with TRBJ2-2; D may be TRBD1 (5 bases). Germline CDR1 SGHRS, CDR2 YFSETQ. The CDR3 sequence is 15 residues long. Trimming removed 0 bases from V and 1 base from J, with 7 bases in between. Here the CDR3 reads CASSLVRGNTGELFF. In DNA form, the CDR3 reads TGCGCCAGCAGCTTGGTTAGGGGGAACACCGGGGAGCTGTTTTTT.

This clone came up once. The chain joins TRBV10-2 to TRBJ2-3, with 9 bases identical to TRBD1. Germline lookup yields CDR1 WSHSY and CDR2 SAAADI. The CDR3 sequence is 17 residues long. V was clipped by 7 bases and J by 0 bases; unmatched bases: 11. The DNA for the CDR3 is TGCGCCAGCAACCGGGACAGGGACGTAGTTAGCACAGATACGCAGTATTTT. It translates to CASNRDRDVVSTDTQYF.

The chain uses TRBV5-6 and TRBJ1-1; D remains ambiguous. Germline V gene lookup returns CDR1 SGHDT and CDR2 YYEEEE. This CDR3 spans 16 amino acids. Trimming stripped 5 bases from V and 2 bases from J, with 19 bases between. CDR3: CASSPGPISANTEAFF. CDR3 DNA sequence: TGTGCCAGCAGTCCCGGCCCTATTAGCGCAAACACTGAAGCTTTCTTT. Variable domain in full (rest from reference TRBV5-6 and TRBJ1-1): DAGVTQSPTHLIKTRGQQVTLRCSPKSGHDTVSWYQQALGQGPQFIFQYYEEEERQRGNFPDRFSGHQFPNYSSELNVNALLLGDSALYLCASSPGPISANTEAFFGQGTRLTVV.

The chain recombines TRBV7-3 with TRBJ1-1; 8 positions agree with TRBD1. The germline gives CDR1 SGHTA, CDR2 FQGTGA. The CDR3 has 14 amino acids. V gave up 5 bases and J gave up 1 base; unmatched junction bases: 3. The CDR3 loop reads CASSPGQANTEAFF. The CDR3 bases are TGTGCCAGCAGCCCGGGACAGGCGAACACTGAAGCTTTCTTT.

The chain is built from TRBV19 and TRBJ2-1, with D perhaps matching TRBD2 (6 bases). This CDR3 spans 12 amino acids. CDR1 is LNHDA, CDR2 SQIVND, per germline (reference sequence). Trimming pared 5 bases from V and 13 bases from J, leaving 15 bases between. The chain's CDR3 is CASSAPGGTQFF. The CDR3, as DNA: TGTGCCAGTAGTGCCCCGGGCGGGACCCAGTTCTTC.

The chain combines TRBV4-1 with TRBJ1-1, with 8 bases lining up with TRBD1. Trimming took 0 bases from V and 2 from J; bases not matched to a gene: 5. Germline V gives CDR1 MGHRA, CDR2 YSYEKL. This CDR3 has 16 amino acids. The CDR3 DNA reads as TGCGCCAGCAGCCAAGATCCCGGACAGGGAAACACTGAAGCTTTCTTT. It is translated as CASSQDPGQGNTEAFF.